The 5 T cell receptor beta chains in this list originate from one sample, sequenced in a study of T cell changes during pregnancy in multiple sclerosis. Using immunoSEQ multiplex PCR, the repertoire was profiled, and TCRdb retains in-frame clones only, with some absent. Of tens of thousands of clones listed, 85% to 95% are singletons. Source: CD8+ T cells from peripheral blood mononuclear cells, taken in the third trimester of pregnancy. The receptors shown here come from a female donor with multiple sclerosis, enrolled in a pregnancy study.

The chain joins TRBV27 to TRBJ2-7; D ambiguous. Trimming shortened V by 0 bases and J by 1 base, and 7 bases separated the two germline ends. Per germline, CDR1 MNHEY and CDR2 SMNVEV (reference sequence). This CDR3 has 14 amino acids. The CDR3 protein is CASSLSPRSYEQYF. Written as DNA, the CDR3 is TGTGCCAGCAGTTTATCTCCTAGATCCTACGAGCAGTACTTC.

This chain uses TRBV4-3 with TRBJ2-1; TRBD2 matches at 7 bases. Per germline, CDR1 LGHNA and CDR2 YSLEER. Germline trimming cut 5 bases from V and 4 bases from J; bases unmatched to any gene: 8. This CDR3 contains 15 residues. The CDR3 DNA sequence: TGCGCCAGCAGCGACTACGGCGGGGGATACAATGAGCAGTTCTTC. Its translation is CASSDYGGGYNEQFF.

V usage is TRBV27 and J usage is TRBJ2-6; D unresolved. V was shortened by 8 bases and J by 0 bases, with 8 bases between the two germline ends. This CDR3 has 14 amino acids. Germline V lookup: CDR1 MNHEY, CDR2 SMNVEV (reference sequence). The CDR3, as DNA: TGTGCCAGCCTATCGATCTCTGGGGCCAACGTCCTGACTTTC. Residues: CASLSISGANVLTF.

This chain uses TRBV7-9 with TRBJ2-7; 8 bases fit TRBD2. Unmatched junction bases numbered 14, after V lost 4 bases and J lost 6 bases. The V gene's germline CDR1 is SEHNR and CDR2 FQNEAQ (reference sequence). This CDR3 contains 16 residues. Written as DNA, the CDR3 is TGTGCCAGCAGCTCTCCGGGTAGCGGGAAACCTCTCGAGCAGTACTTC. This gives the protein CASSSPGSGKPLEQYF. Combining the CDR3 with reference TRBV7-9 and TRBJ2-7 gives the whole variable domain DTGVSQNPRHKITKRGQNVTFRCDPISEHNRLYWYRQTLGQGPEFLTYFQNEAQLEKSRLLSDRFSAERPKGSFSTLEIQRTEQGDSAMYLCASSSPGSGKPLEQYFGPGTRLTVT.

The genes are TRBV5-5 and TRBJ1-1; unclear D gene. Trimming removed 1 base at V and 3 bases at J, with 10 bases between. The CDR3 length is 14 residues. Germline CDR1 reads SGHKS; CDR2 reads YYEKEE (reference sequence). The CDR3 here is CASSLFGHDTEAFF. CDR3 nucleotides: TGTGCCAGCAGCTTGTTTGGGCACGACACTGAAGCTTTCTTT.